These 9 T cell receptor beta chains came from one sample sequenced in a study of regulatory T cells in long-lasting Graves disease. Both iRepertoire HTBI primers and Arm-PCR of CDR3 regions were used to build the TCR beta libraries. TCRdb ran MiXCR on the multiplex PCR reads and lists one entry per CDR3 protein. The data hold roughly 420,000 distinct CDR3 sequences, with 12% to 15% observed a single time. Time point in this sample: newly diagnosed GD, antithyroid drugs for less than 3 months. There was RNA extracted from PBMCs, and the TCR library was made from it. The sample was also reused in another study, on T cells in Graves' hyperthyroidism and ophthalmopathy.

The specimen comprised peripheral blood mononuclear cells (PBMCs), sampled at new diagnosis, from a patient treated with antithyroid drugs. The receptors stem from a woman aged 50 to 60 with Graves disease.

This clonotype was detected ten times or more. The CDR3 is CAIKGDRDAFF. CDR3 sequence (DNA): TGTGCCATCAAGGGGGACAGGGACGCTTTCTTT. The rearrangement joins TRBV10-3 to TRBJ1-1, with 9 bases matching TRBD1. CDR3 length: 11 amino acids. Unmatched junction bases numbered 5, after V lost 7 bases and J lost 11 bases. CDR1 and CDR2 (germline): ENHRY, SYGVKD.

This clonotype has a count of ten or more. In nucleotides, the CDR3 is TGTGCCAGCAGTGTGGGTCTGTCCGGTCTTGTTGGGTCACCCCTCCACTTT. This sequence encodes CASSVGLSGLVGSPLHF. The chain has TRBV2 and TRBJ1-6; D is undetermined. The V gene lost 4 bases and the J gene lost 10 bases, with 23 bases spanning the gap. The CDR3 sequence is 17 residues long. Germline V CDR1 and CDR2: SNHLY, FYNNEI.

About this clonotype: A read error may be the cause here, since a much bigger clone is one base away. Because it lacks the conserved phenylalanine or tryptophan at the end, this CDR3 is likely a read error. The V gene is TRBV7-9, the J gene TRBJ2-3; D possibly corresponds to TRBD1 (5 bases). The length of the CDR3 is 17 residues. Deletions cut 2 bases from V and 0 bases from J, with 15 bases between. The germline V gene has CDR1 SEHNR and CDR2 FQNEAQ (reference sequence). As DNA, the CDR3 is TGTGCCAGCAGCTTATTTCTTGACAGTGCTAGCACAGATACGCAGTATTTA. This encodes CASSLFLDSASTDTQYL.

This clonotype occurred a few times. This chain links TRBV30 with TRBJ2-3, with 8 nucleotides matching TRBD1. Per the germline V gene, CDR1 is GTSNPN and CDR2 is SVGIG (reference sequence). CDR3 length equals 14 residues. Losses at the gene ends were 5 bases for V and 1 base for J; bases not matched to a gene: 5. CDR3 residues: CAWGQGFGTDTQYF. DNA of the CDR3: TGTGCCTGGGGACAGGGATTCGGCACAGATACGCAGTATTTT.

This clonotype was counted many times. The junction departs from the called germline gene at one end, perhaps through a read error. The chain carries TRBV2 and TRBJ1-5; no reliable D call. The CDR3 runs 16 residues. From germline, CDR1 is SNHLY and CDR2 FYNNEI. CDR3: CASREGLRTSNQPQHF. The CDR3 nucleotides read TGTGCCAGCCGTGAGGGTCTTCGGACGAGCAATCAGCCCCAGCATTTT. Supplemented by reference TRBV2 and TRBJ1-5, the full variable domain reads EPEVTQTPSHQVTQMGQEVILRCVPISNHLYFYWYRQILGQKVEFLVSFYNNEISEKSEIFDDQFSVERPDGSNFTLKIRSTKLEDSAMYFCASREGLRTSNQPQHFGDGTRLSIL.

The CDR3 coding sequence is TGTGCCAGTAGTATGGCAGGGGGCGCAGATACGCAGTATTTT. Translating it yields CASSMAGGADTQYF. The chain recombines TRBV19 with TRBJ2-3, with 8 bases identical to TRBD1. Germline loops: CDR1 LNHDA, CDR2 SQIVND (reference sequence). V shed 3 bases, J shed 4 bases, and the junction held 3 bases outside the gene matches. The CDR3 length is 14 residues. Supplemented by reference TRBV19 and TRBJ2-3, the full variable domain reads DGGITQSPKYLFRKEGQNVTLSCEQNLNHDAMYWYRQDPGQGLRLIYYSQIVNDFQKGDIAEGYSVSREKKESFPLTVTSAQKNPTAFYLCASSMAGGADTQYFGPGTRLTVL.

This clonotype was counted at least ten times. This chain joins TRBV3-1 and TRBJ2-7, with TRBD1 matching over 9 bases. The CDR3 consists of 15 residues. Germline CDR1 LGHDT, CDR2 YNNKEL (reference sequence). The junction had 3 bases not matched to a gene; V was cut back by 0 bases and J by 3 bases. Here the CDR3 DNA reads TGTGCCAGCAGCCAAGAATGGGACAGGGACTACGAGCAGTACTTC. As protein: CASSQEWDRDYEQYF.

There are many counts of this clonotype. This chain connects TRBV14 to TRBJ2-1; 10 nucleotides agree with TRBD2. The CDR3 is 18 residues long. With 4 bases clipped from V and 0 bases from J, the junction kept 9 bases outside the gene matches. Germline V gene lookup returns CDR1 SGHDN and CDR2 FVKESK. The CDR3 here is CASSPNSGRTFSYNEQFF. CDR3 nucleotide sequence: TGTGCCAGCAGCCCGAATAGCGGGAGGACCTTCTCCTACAATGAGCAGTTCTTC.

This clonotype has just a few counts. The V call is TRBV27, the J call TRBJ2-3; 7 bases agree with TRBD2. The J call could be wrong; TRBJ2-5 is a better fit for the DNA end. The CDR3 is 13 amino acids. CDR1 is MNHEY, CDR2 SMNVEV, per germline (reference sequence). CDR3 loop: CASSSRMGLTQYF. Written as DNA, the CDR3 is TGTGCCAGCAGTTCCCGAATGGGACTAACCCAGTACTTC.